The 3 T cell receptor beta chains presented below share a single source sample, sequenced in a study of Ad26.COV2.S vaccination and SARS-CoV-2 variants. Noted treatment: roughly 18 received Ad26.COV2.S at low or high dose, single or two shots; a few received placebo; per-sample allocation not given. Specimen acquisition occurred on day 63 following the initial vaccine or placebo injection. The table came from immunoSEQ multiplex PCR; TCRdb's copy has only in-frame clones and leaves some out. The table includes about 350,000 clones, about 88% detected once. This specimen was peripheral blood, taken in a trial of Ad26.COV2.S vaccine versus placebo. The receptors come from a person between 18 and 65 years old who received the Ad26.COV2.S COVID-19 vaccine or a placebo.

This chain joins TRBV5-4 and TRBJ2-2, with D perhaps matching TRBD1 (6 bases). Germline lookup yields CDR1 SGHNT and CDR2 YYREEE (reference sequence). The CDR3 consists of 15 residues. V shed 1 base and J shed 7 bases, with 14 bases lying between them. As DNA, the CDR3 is TGTGCCAGCAGCTTGATTGACAGGTCGGGCGGGGAGCTGTTTTTT. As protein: CASSLIDRSGGELFF.

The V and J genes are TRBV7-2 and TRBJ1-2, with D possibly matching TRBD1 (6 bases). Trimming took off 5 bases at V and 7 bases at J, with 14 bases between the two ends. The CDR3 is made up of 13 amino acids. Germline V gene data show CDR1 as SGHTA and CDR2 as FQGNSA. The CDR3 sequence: CASSPGVQGGYTF. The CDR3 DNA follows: TGTGCCAGCAGCCCAGGGGTCCAGGGTGGCTACACCTTC.

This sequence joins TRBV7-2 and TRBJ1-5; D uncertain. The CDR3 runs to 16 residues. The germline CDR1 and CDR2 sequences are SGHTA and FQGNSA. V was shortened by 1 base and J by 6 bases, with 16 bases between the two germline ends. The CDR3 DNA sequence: TGTGCCAGCAGCTTAGAGCTGGGCAGAAGCGCTCAGCCCCAGCATTTT. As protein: CASSLELGRSAQPQHF. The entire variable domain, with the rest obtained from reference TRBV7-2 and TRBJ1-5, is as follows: GAGVSQSPSNKVTEKGKDVELRCDPISGHTALYWYRQSLGQGLEFLIYFQGNSAPDKSGLPSDRFSAERTGGSVSTLTIQRTQQEDSAVYLCASSLELGRSAQPQHFGDGTRLSIL.